The T cell receptor (beta chain) under discussion was sequenced for a study of blood T cell repertoires in COVID-19 (dated by TCRdb to the early 2020s). Turning to the overall study: Collaborator samples came from the United States, Italy and Spain and covered acute and convalescent phases of COVID-19. Nearly every sample came with metadata listing a de-identified subject ID, COVID-19 status, age in years and sex. The dataset comprised deeply sampled blood TCRbeta repertoires from subjects exposed to, actively infected with, or recovered from COVID-19. The samples were drawn from the first 160 participants of the ongoing ImmuneRACE study and from 950 to 1,500 subjects provided by 6 global collaborators. Where HLA class I and class II types were available, the types were taken from metadata supplied by the sample provider, not from assay-based typing. The material from the prospective study consisted of cDNA or gDNA derived from T cells, B-cell-depleted T cells, or PBMCs. A freely available public database, intended as a resource for researchers studying the immune response to SARS-CoV-2, is where the repertoires were released.

A word on this clone: The clone's antigen remains unknown. One base away there is no much larger clone; base qualities are not given.

TCRbeta CDR3 regions were amplified from genomic DNA by means of the immunoSEQ Assay, a bias-controlled multiplex PCR. The study's own analysis went as follows. Nucleated cell counts per sample were estimated from amplification of reference gene primers within the assay. To quantify the absolute abundance of each unique TCRbeta CDR3 rearrangement, sequence reads were collapsed and filtered. For each sample, productive Simpson clonality was calculated as the square root of Simpson's diversity index across productive rearrangements. Imported from immuneACCESS, the table was reduced by TCRdb to in-frame sequences with V and J called. These copies leave out some clones; in studies compared against another copy, an unresolved V gene accounts for under half, and the cause of the remainder is not known. The DNA was the basis for D and trimming; V, J and clone size are from that table. The sample has 200,000 to 250,000 clones on record, roughly 86% of them singletons. About 4% of the sample rests with the top ten.

Whole blood was collected in K2EDTA tubes by collaborating institutions according to the institutions' own protocols. For TCRbeta analysis, collaborators shipped samples in one of three forms: frozen whole blood, isolated PBMCs, or DNA extracted from either of those sample types. General study outcomes and caveats: Clinical and demographic metadata were provided uncurated, with the amount varying by source and participant.

From the cysteine up to the phenylalanine, the CDR3 has a length of 16 residues. The DNA shown is the 48-base CDR3, in frame from base 1. V was cut back by 1 base and J by 4 bases, leaving a gap of 12 bases between them. CDR1 and CDR2 are drawn from the germline V gene: KGHDR, SFDVKD. The sequencing input was peripheral blood. This receptor was taken from a man in his fifties or sixties with acute or convalescent COVID-19. This sequence uses TRBV24-1 and TRBJ2-2; TRBD1 could be the D gene, as 5 bases match. The nucleotide sequence is TGTGCCACCAGTGATTTTTGGGGCTTGGGCACCGGGGAGCTGTTTTTT. Translated, this gives CATSDFWGLGTGELFF.